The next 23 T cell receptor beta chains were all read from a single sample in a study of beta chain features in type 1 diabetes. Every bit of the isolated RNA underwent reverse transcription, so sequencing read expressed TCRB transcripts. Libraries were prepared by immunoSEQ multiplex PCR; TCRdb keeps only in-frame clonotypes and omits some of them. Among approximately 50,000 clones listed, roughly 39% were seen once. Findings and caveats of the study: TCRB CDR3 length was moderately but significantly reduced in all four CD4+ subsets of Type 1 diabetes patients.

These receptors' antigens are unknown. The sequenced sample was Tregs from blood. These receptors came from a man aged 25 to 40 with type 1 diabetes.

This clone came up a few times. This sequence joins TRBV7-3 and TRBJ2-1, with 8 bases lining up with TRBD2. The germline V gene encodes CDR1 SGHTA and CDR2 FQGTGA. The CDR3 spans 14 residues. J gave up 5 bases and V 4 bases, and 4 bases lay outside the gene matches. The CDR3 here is CASSSPTSDNEQFF. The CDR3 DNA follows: TGTGCCAGCAGCTCCCCGACTAGCGACAATGAGCAGTTCTTC.

The CDR3 nucleotides are TGTGCCAGCAGCGTAGGGACTAGTTCCGGGGAGCTGTTTTTT. Its protein is CASSVGTSSGELFF. The chain employs TRBV9 and TRBJ2-2; TRBD2 matches 7 bases. Germline-derived CDR1 and CDR2 are SGDLS and YYNGEE. The CDR3 extends over 14 amino acids. Trimming removed 0 bases from V and 6 bases from J; junction bases left unmatched: 2.

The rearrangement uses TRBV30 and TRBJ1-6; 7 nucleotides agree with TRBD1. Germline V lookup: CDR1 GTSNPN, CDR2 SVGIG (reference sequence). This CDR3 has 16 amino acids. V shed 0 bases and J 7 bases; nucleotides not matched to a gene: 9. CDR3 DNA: TGTGCCTGGAGTGTACAAAGAGGGACAGTAAATTCACCCCTCCACTTT. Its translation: CAWSVQRGTVNSPLHF.

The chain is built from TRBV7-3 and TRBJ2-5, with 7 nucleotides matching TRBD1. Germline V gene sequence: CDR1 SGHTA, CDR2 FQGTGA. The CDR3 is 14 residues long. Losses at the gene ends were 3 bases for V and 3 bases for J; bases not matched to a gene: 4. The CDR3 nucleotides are TGTGCCAGCAGCTTGACAGGGAACAAAGAGACCCAGTACTTC. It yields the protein CASSLTGNKETQYF.

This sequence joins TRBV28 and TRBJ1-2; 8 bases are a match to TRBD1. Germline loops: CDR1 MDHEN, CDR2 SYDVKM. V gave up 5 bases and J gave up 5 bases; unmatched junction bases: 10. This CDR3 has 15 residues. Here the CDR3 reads CASSPPQGAGYGYTF. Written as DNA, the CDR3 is TGTGCCAGCAGTCCCCCCCAGGGGGCAGGGTATGGCTACACCTTC.

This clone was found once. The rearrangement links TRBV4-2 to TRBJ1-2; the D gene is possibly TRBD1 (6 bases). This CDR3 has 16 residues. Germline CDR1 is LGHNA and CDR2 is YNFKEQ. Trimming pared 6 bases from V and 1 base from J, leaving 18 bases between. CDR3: CASSRSLGADNYGYTF. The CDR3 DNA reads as TGTGCCAGCAGTCGAAGCTTGGGGGCGGATAACTATGGCTACACCTTC.

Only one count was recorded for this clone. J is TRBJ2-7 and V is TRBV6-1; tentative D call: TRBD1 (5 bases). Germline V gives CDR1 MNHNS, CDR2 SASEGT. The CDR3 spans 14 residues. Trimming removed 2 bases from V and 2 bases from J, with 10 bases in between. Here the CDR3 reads CASSERGFPYEQYF. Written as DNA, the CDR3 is TGTGCCAGCAGTGAAAGGGGTTTCCCCTACGAGCAGTACTTC.

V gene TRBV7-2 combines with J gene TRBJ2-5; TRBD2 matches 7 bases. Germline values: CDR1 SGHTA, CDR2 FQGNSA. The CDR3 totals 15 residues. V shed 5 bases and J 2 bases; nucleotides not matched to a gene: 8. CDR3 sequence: CASSATLAVQETQYF. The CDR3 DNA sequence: TGTGCCAGCAGCGCGACCCTAGCGGTACAAGAGACCCAGTACTTC.

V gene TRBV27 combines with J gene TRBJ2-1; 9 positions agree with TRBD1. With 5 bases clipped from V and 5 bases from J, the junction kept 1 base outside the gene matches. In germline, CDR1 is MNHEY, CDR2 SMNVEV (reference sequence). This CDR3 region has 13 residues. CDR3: CASSGQGNNEQFF. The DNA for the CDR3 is TGTGCCAGCAGTGGACAGGGGAACAATGAGCAGTTCTTC.

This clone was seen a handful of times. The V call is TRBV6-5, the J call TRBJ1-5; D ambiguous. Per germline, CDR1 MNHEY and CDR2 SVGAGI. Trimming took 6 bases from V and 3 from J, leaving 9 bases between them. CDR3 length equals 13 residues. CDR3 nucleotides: TGTGCCAGCAGATCGTCGTTCAATCAGCCCCAGCATTTT. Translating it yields CASRSSFNQPQHF.

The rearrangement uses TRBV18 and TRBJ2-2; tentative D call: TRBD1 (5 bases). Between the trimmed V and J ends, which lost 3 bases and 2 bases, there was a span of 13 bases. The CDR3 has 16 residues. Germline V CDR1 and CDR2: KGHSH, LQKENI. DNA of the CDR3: TGTGCCAGCTCACCCAGGGTCGGGTCTAACACCGGGGAGCTGTTTTTT. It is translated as CASSPRVGSNTGELFF.

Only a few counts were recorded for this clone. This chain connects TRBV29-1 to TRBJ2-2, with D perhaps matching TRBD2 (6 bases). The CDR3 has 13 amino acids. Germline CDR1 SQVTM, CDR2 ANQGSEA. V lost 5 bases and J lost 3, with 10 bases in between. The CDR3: CSVRGTDTGELFF. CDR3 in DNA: TGCAGCGTTCGGGGGACGGACACCGGGGAGCTGTTTTTT.

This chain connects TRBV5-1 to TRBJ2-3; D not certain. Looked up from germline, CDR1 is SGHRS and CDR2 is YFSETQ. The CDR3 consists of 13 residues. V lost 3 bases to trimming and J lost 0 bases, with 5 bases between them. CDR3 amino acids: CASSYKSTDTQYF. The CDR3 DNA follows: TGCGCCAGCAGCTATAAAAGCACAGATACGCAGTATTTT.

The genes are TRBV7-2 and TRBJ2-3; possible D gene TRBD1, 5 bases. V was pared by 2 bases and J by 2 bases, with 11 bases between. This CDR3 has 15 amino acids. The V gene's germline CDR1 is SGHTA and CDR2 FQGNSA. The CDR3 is CASSLTDTYTDTQYF. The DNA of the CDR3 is TGTGCCAGCAGCTTAACGGACACCTACACAGATACGCAGTATTTT.

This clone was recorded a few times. The CDR3 DNA reads as TGTGCTAGTGGTACCTCACTAGACTGGCCGTTCTTC. Its protein product is CASGTSLDWPFF. J is TRBJ2-1 and V is TRBV12-5; D might be TRBD2 (5 bases). CDR3 length equals 12 residues. In germline, CDR1 is LGHNT, CDR2 FRNRAP. V lost 5 bases, J lost 15 bases, and 17 bases lay in between. The variable domain in full, completed from reference TRBV12-5 and TRBJ2-1, reads DARVTQTPRHKVTEMGQEVTMRCQPILGHNTVFWYRQTMMQGLELLAYFRNRAPLDDSGMPKDRFSAEMPDATLATLKIQPSEPRDSAVYFCASGTSLDWPFFGPGTRLTVL.

Here the CDR3 reads CASSGLHLAAKNIQYF. Written as DNA, the CDR3 is TGTGCCAGCAGCGGCTTACATTTGGCAGCCAAAAACATTCAGTACTTC. The chain has TRBV5-6 and TRBJ2-4, with D uncertain. Germline CDR1 is SGHDT and CDR2 is YYEEEE. This CDR3 has 16 residues. V lost 4 bases to trimming and J lost 0 bases, with 14 bases between them.

DNA for the CDR3: TGTGCCAGCAGTTACAGACGAGCGGGAGAGCGGATCAATGAGCAGTTCTTC. Amino acids: CASSYRRAGERINEQFF. The chain combines TRBV13 with TRBJ2-1; 8 bases are shared with TRBD2. The CDR3 is made up of 17 amino acids. Germline lookup yields CDR1 PRHDT and CDR2 FYEKMQ (reference sequence). The V segment lost 6 bases and the J segment 6 bases; nucleotides outside the gene matches: 16.

CDR3 nucleotides: TGTGCCAGCAGTGACCCCGGAGCGGGCGCTCAGTTCTTC. Protein sequence: CASSDPGAGAQFF. The chain carries TRBV6-1 and TRBJ2-1; TRBD2 is a possible D gene (6 bases). The V gene lost 3 bases and the J gene lost 13 bases, with 16 bases spanning the gap. The CDR3 has 13 residues. The germline gives CDR1 MNHNS, CDR2 SASEGT.

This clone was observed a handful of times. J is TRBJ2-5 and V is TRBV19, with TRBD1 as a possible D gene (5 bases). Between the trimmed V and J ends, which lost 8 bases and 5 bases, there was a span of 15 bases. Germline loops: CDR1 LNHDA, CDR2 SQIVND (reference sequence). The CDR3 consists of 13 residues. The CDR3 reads CASSGLQAETQYF. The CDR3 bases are TGTGCCAGTTCCGGTTTACAGGCGGAGACCCAGTACTTC. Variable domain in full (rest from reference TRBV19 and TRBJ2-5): DGGITQSPKYLFRKEGQNVTLSCEQNLNHDAMYWYRQDPGQGLRLIYYSQIVNDFQKGDIAEGYSVSREKKESFPLTVTSAQKNPTAFYLCASSGLQAETQYFGPGTRLLVL.

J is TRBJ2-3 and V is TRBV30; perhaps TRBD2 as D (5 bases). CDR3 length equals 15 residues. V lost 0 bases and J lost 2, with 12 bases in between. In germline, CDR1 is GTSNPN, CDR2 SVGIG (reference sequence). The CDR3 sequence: CAWSVGGRSTDTQYF. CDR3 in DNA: TGTGCCTGGAGTGTAGGCGGGCGCTCCACAGATACGCAGTATTTT.

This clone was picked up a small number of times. The CDR3 bases are TGCGCCAGCAGCCAAACAGGGGCCTCACGTTCGGGCGAGCAGTACTTC. As protein: CASSQTGASRSGEQYF. This chain links TRBV4-3 with TRBJ2-7; 7 bases match TRBD1. The ends lost 2 bases at V and 6 bases at J; junction bases unmatched: 13. The CDR3 is 16 residues long. Looked up from germline, CDR1 is LGHNA and CDR2 is YSLEER.

CDR3: CASSLDGSSGANVLTF. In nucleotides, the CDR3 is TGTGCCAGCAGTCTAGACGGAAGCTCTGGGGCCAACGTCCTGACTTTC. The chain has TRBV7-2 and TRBJ2-6; D gene ambiguous. CDR3 length: 16 residues. Trimming removed 6 bases from V and 0 bases from J, with 12 bases in between. Germline CDR1 and CDR2: SGHTA and FQGNSA.

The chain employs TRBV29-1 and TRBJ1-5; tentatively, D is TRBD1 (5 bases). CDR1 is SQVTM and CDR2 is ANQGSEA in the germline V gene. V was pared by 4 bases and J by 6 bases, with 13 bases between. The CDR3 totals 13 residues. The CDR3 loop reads CSVGRGGSQPQHF. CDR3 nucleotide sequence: TGCAGCGTTGGCCGGGGGGGGTCTCAGCCCCAGCATTTT.